This TCR beta chain was sequenced in a study of blood T cell repertoires in COVID-19. The CDR3 contains 17 residues. From germline, CDR1 is GTSNPN and CDR2 SVGIG (reference sequence). Trimming cost V 2 bases and J 4 bases; bases outside gene matches: 11. Original data processing: Using reference gene primer amplification, nucleated cell counts were estimated. Generated by immunoSEQ multiplex PCR, the TCRdb table keeps only in-frame clones and is missing some. V, J and clone size derive from that table, while D and trimming were established from the DNA sequence. Found here are around 300,000 clones, approximately 92% of them singletons; the top ten hold around 6.8%.

Sequencing was carried out using peripheral blood. The receptor comes from a woman in her 30s with COVID-19, enrolled during active disease. The rearrangement joins TRBV30 to TRBJ2-7; 13 nucleotides line up with TRBD2. CDR3 coding DNA: TGTGCCTGGAGTTTGGGACTAGCGGGATCCGCGGAATACGAGCAGTACTTC. This gives the protein CAWSLGLAGSAEYEQYF.